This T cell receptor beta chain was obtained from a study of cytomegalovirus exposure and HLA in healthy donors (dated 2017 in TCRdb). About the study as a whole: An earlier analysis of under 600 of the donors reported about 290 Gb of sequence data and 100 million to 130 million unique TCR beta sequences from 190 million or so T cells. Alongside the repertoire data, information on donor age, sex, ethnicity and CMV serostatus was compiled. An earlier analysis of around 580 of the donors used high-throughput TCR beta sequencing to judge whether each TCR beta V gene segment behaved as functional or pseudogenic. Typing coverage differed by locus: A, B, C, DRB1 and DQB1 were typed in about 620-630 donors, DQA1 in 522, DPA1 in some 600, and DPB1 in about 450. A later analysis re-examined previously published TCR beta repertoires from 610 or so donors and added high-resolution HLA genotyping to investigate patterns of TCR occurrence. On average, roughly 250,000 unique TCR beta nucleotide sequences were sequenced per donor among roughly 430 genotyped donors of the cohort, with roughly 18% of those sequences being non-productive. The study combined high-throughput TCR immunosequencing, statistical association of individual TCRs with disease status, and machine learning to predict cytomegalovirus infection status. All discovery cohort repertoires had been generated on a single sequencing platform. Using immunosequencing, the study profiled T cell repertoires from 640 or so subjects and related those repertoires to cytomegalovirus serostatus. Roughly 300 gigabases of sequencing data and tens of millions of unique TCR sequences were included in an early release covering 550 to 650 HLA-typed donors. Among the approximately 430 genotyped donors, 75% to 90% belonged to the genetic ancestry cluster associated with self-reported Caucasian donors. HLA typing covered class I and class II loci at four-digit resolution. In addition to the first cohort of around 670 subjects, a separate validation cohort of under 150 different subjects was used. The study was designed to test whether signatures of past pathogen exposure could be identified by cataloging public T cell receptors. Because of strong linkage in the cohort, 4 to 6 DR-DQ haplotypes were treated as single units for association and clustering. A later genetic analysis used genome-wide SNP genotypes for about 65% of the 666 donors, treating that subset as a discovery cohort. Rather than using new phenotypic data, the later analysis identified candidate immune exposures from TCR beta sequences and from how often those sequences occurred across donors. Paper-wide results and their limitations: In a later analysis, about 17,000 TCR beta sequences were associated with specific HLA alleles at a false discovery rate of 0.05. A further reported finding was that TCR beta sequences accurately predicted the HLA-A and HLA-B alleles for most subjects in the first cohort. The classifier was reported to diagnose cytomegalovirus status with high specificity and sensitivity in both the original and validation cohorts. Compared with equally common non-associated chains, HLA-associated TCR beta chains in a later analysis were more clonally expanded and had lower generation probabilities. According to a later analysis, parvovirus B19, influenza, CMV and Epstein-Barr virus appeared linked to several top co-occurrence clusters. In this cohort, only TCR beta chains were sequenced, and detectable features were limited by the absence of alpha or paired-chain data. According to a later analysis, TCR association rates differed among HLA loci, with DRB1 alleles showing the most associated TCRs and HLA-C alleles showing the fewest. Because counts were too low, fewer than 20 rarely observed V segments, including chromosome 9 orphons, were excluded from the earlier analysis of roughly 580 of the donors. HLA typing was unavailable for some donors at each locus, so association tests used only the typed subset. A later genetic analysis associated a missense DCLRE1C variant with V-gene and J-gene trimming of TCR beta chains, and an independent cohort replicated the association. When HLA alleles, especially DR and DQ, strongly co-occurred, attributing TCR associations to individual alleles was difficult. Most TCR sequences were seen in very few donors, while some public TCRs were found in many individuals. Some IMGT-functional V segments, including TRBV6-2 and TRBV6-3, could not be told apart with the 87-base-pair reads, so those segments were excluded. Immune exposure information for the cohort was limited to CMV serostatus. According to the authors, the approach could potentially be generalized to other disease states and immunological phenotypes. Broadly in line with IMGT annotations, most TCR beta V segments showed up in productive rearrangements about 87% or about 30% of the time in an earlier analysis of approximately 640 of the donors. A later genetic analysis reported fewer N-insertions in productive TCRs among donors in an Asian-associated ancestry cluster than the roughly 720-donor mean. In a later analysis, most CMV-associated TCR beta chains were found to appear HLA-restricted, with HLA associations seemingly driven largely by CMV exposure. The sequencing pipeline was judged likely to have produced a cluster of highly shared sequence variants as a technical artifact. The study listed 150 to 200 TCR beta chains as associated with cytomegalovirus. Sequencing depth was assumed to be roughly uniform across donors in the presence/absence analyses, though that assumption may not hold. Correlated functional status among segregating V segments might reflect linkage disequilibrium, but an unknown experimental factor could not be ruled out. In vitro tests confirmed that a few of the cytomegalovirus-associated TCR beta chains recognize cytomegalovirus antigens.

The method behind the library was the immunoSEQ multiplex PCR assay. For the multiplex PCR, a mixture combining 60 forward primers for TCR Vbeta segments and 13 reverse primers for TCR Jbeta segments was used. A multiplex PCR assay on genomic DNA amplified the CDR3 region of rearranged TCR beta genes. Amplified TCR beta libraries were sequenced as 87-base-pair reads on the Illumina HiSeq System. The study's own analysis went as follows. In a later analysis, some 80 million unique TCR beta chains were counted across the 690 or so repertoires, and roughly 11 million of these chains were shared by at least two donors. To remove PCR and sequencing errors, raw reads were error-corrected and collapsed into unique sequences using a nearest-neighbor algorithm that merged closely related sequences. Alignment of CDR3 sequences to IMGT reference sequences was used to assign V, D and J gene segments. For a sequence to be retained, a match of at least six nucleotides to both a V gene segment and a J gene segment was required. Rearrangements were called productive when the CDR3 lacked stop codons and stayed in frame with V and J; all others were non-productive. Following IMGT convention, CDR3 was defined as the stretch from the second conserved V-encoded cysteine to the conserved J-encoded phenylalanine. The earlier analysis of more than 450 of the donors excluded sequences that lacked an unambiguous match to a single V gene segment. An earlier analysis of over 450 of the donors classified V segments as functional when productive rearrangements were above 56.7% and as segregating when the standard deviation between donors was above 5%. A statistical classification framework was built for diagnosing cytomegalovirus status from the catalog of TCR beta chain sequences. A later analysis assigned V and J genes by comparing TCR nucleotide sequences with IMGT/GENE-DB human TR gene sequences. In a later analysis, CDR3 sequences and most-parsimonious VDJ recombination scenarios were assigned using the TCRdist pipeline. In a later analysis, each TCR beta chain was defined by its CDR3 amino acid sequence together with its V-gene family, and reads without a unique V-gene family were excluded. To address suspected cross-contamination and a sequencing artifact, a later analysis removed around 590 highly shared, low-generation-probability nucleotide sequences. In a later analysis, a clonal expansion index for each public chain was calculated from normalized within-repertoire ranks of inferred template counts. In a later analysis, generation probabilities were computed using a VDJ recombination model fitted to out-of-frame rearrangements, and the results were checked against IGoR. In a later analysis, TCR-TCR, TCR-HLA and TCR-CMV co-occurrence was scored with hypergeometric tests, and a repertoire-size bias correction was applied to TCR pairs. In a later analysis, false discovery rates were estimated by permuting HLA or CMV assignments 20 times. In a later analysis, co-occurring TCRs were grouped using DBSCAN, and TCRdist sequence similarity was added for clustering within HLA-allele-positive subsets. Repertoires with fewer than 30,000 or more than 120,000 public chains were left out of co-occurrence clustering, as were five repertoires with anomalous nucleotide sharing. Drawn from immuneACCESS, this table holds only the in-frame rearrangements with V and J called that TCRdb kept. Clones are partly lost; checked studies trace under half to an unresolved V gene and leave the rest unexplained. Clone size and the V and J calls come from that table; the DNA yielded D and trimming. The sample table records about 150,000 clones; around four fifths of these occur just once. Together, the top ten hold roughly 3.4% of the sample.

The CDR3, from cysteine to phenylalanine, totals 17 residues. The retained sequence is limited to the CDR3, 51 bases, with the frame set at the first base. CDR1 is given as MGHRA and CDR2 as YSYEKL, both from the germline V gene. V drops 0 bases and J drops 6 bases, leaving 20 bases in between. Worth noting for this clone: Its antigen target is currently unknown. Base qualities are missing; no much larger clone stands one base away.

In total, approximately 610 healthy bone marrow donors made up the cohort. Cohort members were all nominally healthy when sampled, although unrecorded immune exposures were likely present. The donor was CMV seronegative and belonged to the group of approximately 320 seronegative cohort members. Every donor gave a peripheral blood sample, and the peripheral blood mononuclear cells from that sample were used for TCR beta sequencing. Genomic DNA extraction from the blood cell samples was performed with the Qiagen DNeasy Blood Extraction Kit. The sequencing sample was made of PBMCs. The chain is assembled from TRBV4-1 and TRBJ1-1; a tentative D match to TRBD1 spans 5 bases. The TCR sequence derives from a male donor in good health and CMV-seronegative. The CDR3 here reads CASSQDPSQATGAEAFF. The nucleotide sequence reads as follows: TGCGCCAGCAGCCAAGACCCTTCACAGGCGACGGGCGCTGAAGCTTTCTTT.